This TCR beta chain was retrieved from a study of CD8 T cells in ankylosing spondylitis (dated by TCRdb to the late 2010s). The study in broad terms: The study profiled T cell receptor beta repertoires in healthy donors and ankylosing spondylitis patients to find disease-linked TCR variants. The full study cohort comprised around 25 ankylosing spondylitis patients and approximately 100 healthy donors. Peripheral blood samples were taken, and synovial fluid was additionally collected from ankylosing spondylitis patients.

The sequencing machine was an Illumina HiSeq 2500. Quantitative 5'-RACE with molecular barcodes was used to prepare TCR beta libraries. Per the authors' processing: A new computational method based on a probabilistic model of VDJ rearrangement was used to identify disease-linked TCR variants. TCRdb's own reprocessing of the public reads used fastp at Q25 and MiXCR and kept productive beta chains. Duplicate CDR3 protein sequences are folded into a single record with the most common DNA and genes. In this record, the V and J calls reflect TCRdb's handling and not the investigators' own analysis. This sample has fewer than 650,000 distinct CDR3 sequences in its table, and roughly 13% of those were observed once. The ten largest clonotypes hold 6.8% of the sample. Note on this clonotype: This receptor's antigen is unknown. No much larger clone exists at a distance of one base, and base qualities are not known.

Study-wide findings and limitations: The disease-linked clones had a CD8+ phenotype and were found at relatively low frequencies in peripheral blood. A TCR beta motif made up of several highly homologous amino acid variants appeared to be characteristic of blood from ankylosing spondylitis patients. Some motif variants had previously been reported in the synovial fluid and blood of reactive arthritis patients, which suggests shared mechanisms of disease initiation. The disease-linked clones were reported to be significantly enriched in matched synovial fluid samples from ankylosing spondylitis patients.

The germline V gene (reference sequence) supplies CDR1 LGHDT and CDR2 YNNKEL. The CDR3 runs 13 residues from the cysteine to the phenylalanine. Kept here is only the CDR3 DNA, which spans 39 bases and is read in frame from base 1. V is cut by 5 bases and J by 5 bases, and the space between the germline ends is 12 bases. Sequencing used blood, either unsorted or a sorted T cell fraction (not recorded which). Here the chain combines TRBV3-1 and TRBJ2-5; a tentative D call is TRBD2 (6 bases match). The TCR comes from a male donor with ankylosing spondylitis. The DNA is TGTGCCAGCAGCACCCGGGGGACCGAGACCCAGTACTTC. It specifies CASSTRGTETQYF.